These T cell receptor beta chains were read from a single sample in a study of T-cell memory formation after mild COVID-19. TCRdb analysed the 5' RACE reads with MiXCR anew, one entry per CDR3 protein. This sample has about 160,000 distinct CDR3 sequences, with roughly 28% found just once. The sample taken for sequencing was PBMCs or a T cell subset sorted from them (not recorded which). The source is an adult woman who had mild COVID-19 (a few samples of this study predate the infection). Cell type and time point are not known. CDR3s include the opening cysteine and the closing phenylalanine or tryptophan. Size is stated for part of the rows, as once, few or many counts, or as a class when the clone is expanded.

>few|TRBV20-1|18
CSAKTQGREGIQTDTQYF
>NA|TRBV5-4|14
CASHTSGVSETQYF
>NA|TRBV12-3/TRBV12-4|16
CASSLRQGVSNQPQHF
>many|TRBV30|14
CAWSVGGGGGEQFF
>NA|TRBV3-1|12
CASSQRVGELFF
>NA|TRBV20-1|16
CSANALAGDAYNEQFF
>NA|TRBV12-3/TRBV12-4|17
CASSLATSGSGGNEQFF
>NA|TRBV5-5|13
CASSEIQGGGYTF
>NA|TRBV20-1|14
CSARKGTRPGIQYF
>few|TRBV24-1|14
CATSRQGALVEQFF
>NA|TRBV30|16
CAWSVRGVGKRNEQFF
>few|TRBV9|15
CASSESGIQYNEQFF
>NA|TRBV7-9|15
CASSLDPGMNTEAFF
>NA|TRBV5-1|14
CASSGGQHTDTQYF
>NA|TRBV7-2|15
CASSPRLSSGNTIYF
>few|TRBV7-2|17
CASSPGLGVSSYNEQFF
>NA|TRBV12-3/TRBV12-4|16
CASSDPLAGGYNEQFF
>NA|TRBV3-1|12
CASSPGSDTQYF
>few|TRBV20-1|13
CSAYRGQGYGYTF
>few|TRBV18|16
CASSPTVTATNEKLFF
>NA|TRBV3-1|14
CASTNRGLTGELFF
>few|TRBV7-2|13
CASSFREKDTQYF
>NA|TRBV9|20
CASSVPRSGGGSPFNNEQFF
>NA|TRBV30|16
CAWSVPGTLSTGELFF
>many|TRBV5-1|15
CASSLHPGQNYEQYF
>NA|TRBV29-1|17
CSVEGLAGPTNTGELFF
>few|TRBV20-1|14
CSVAGDGGNQPQHF
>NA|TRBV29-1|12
CSVEASGREQFF
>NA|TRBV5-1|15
CASSFTAGNTGELFF
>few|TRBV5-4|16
CASSLEERGGQETQYF
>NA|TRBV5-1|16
CASSWTSGSLTDTQYF
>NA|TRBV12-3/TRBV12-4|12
CASSLSTGGYTF
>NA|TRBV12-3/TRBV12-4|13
CASSYRANEKLFF
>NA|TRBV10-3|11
CAISSGETQYF
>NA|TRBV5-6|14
CASSLQASYNEQFF
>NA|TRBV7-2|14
CASSQGGAHTEAFF
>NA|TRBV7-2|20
CASSLDSVGPPRRDTDTQYF
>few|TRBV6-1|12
CASSEQGYGYTF
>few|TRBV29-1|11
CSVRYTGELFF
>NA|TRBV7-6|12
CASSLVPETQYF
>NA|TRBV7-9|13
CASSDRGDYGYTF
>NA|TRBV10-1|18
CASSDSRGANWRGGELFF
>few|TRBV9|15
CASSRTGTTPYEQYF
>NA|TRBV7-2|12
CASSFAGENQYF
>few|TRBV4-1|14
CASRKPGGHNEQFF
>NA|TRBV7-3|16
CASSRTSGGAYNEQFF
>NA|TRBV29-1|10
CSAGGGEAFF